Each of the 20 T cell receptor beta chains below was sequenced from the same sample in a study of shared clonotypes between healthy human individuals (TCRdb year 2020). The receptor library was made with the immunoSEQ multiplex PCR assay. The source is immuneACCESS, and TCRdb retained only in-frame sequences with V and J called. Part of the clones is not carried over; for the studies checked, unresolved V genes explain less than half of this, and the remainder is unexplained. This sample gives some 1 million clones in total; under 80% of them show up just once. The ten top clones hold over 1.3% of the sample. The sample taken for sequencing was memory CD4+ T cells sorted from blood. The cell subset or site label on this specimen signifies: CD45RA-negative fraction. These receptors all stem from a man younger than 30 in good health.

This clone was counted a few times. The CDR3 here is CASSGLRAGGVYEQYF. CDR3 DNA sequence: TGTGCCAGCAGTGGCTTAAGGGCGGGAGGCGTCTACGAGCAGTACTTC. The gene calls are TRBV6-1 and TRBJ2-7; TRBD2 agrees at 8 bases. Trimming at V came to 4 bases and at J to 3 bases, leaving 11 bases not matched to a gene. Germline loops: CDR1 MNHNS, CDR2 SASEGT. The CDR3 has 16 residues.

The V gene is TRBV7-3, the J gene TRBJ2-1, with D uncertain. V was shortened by 5 bases and J by 8 bases, with 22 bases between the two germline ends. From germline, CDR1 is SGHTA and CDR2 FQGTGA. The CDR3 consists of 16 residues. The chain's CDR3 is CASSIPAVELLDEQFF. The CDR3 DNA follows: TGTGCCAGCAGCATCCCGGCAGTAGAACTCCTCGATGAGCAGTTCTTC.

The chain links TRBV11-1 to TRBJ2-2, with D maybe TRBD1 (6 bases). This CDR3 contains 16 residues. Trimming stripped 3 bases from V and 4 bases from J, with 15 bases between. Looked up from germline, CDR1 is SGHAT and CDR2 is FQDESV (reference sequence). CDR3 loop: CASSFSGASVTGELFF. CDR3 DNA sequence: TGTGCCAGCAGCTTTTCAGGGGCATCGGTCACCGGGGAGCTGTTTTTT.

To note about this clone: A junction boundary mismatches the germline segment, possibly from a read error. This chain connects TRBV7-7 to TRBJ1-2; 10 bases match TRBD1. CDR1 is SSHAT and CDR2 is FNYEAQ in the germline V gene (reference sequence). The CDR3 is made up of 16 amino acids. CDR3: CASSLGATGGAGGYTF. CDR3 nucleotides: TGTGCTAGCAGCTTAGGCGCGACAGGGGGCGCGGGCGGCTACACCTTC.

The chain joins TRBV6-4 to TRBJ2-3, with D possibly TRBD1 on 5 matching bases. Trimming removed 0 bases from V and 13 bases from J, with 14 bases in between. There are 13 residues in the CDR3. The germline V gene encodes CDR1 MRHNA and CDR2 SNTAGT. DNA for the CDR3: TGTGCCAGCAGTGACTCGGCGGCAGGGCGAAAGTATTTT. Translation gives CASSDSAAGRKYF.

Only a few counts were recorded for this clone. Other DNA sequences from this sample encode an identical CDR3 as well. The chain combines TRBV2 with TRBJ1-3, with unresolved D. There are 13 residues in the CDR3. V was pared by 7 bases and J by 0 bases, with 7 bases between. The germline V gene encodes CDR1 SNHLY and CDR2 FYNNEI. CDR3 coding DNA: TGTGCCAGCAACCTGGACTCTGGAAACACCATATATTTT. Translated, it gives CASNLDSGNTIYF. The variable domain in full, completed from reference TRBV2 and TRBJ1-3, reads EPEVTQTPSHQVTQMGQEVILRCVPISNHLYFYWYRQILGQKVEFLVSFYNNEISEKSEIFDDQFSVERPDGSNFTLKIRSTKLEDSAMYFCASNLDSGNTIYFGEGSWLTVV.

The chain uses TRBV6-1 and TRBJ1-4; tentative D call: TRBD1 (6 bases). The V gene's germline CDR1 is MNHNS and CDR2 SASEGT. The CDR3 is 15 amino acids. The V and J ends lost 6 bases and 6 bases respectively, with 17 bases between them. CDR3 residues: CASRLQGLDDEKLFF. CDR3 bases: TGTGCCAGCAGATTACAGGGCCTTGATGATGAAAAACTGTTTTTT.

Concerning this clone itself: The same CDR3 also results from other DNA sequences found in this sample. V gene TRBV10-3 combines with J gene TRBJ1-2; D remains unclear. CDR3 size: 14 residues. The V gene's germline CDR1 is ENHRY and CDR2 SYGVKD. V was trimmed by 0 bases and J by 3 bases, leaving 8 bases between them. The CDR3 sequence: CAISESGGDYGYTF. CDR3 nucleotides: TGTGCCATCAGTGAGTCCGGTGGGGACTATGGCTACACCTTC.

The rearrangement joins TRBV10-3 to TRBJ1-1; unclear D gene. The CDR3 totals 13 residues. CDR1 is ENHRY, CDR2 SYGVKD, per germline. V was trimmed by 8 bases and J by 1 base, leaving 11 bases between them. The CDR3 nucleotides read TGTGCCATCTCTTATACCGGGAACACTGAAGCTTTCTTT. As protein: CAISYTGNTEAFF.

This clone was observed a handful of times. The chain uses TRBV19 and TRBJ1-1; D gene ambiguous. V lost 1 base, J lost 2 bases, and 5 bases lay in between. The CDR3 is made up of 13 amino acids. The V gene's germline CDR1 is LNHDA and CDR2 SQIVND (reference sequence). The CDR3 protein is CASSIVVNTEAFF. CDR3 bases: TGTGCCAGTAGTATAGTAGTCAACACTGAAGCTTTCTTT.

The V and J genes are TRBV6-6 and TRBJ2-7, with 7 positions matching TRBD1. Trimming took 2 bases from V and 1 from J; bases not matched to a gene: 8. The CDR3 length is 16 residues. The V gene's germline CDR1 is MNHNY and CDR2 SVGAGI (reference sequence). CDR3 DNA: TGTGCCAGCAGTTACCTACAGGGGTCCTTTTCCTACGAGCAGTACTTC. Its translation: CASSYLQGSFSYEQYF.

The gene calls are TRBV7-2 and TRBJ1-6; D may be TRBD1 (5 bases). Looked up from germline, CDR1 is SGHTA and CDR2 is FQGNSA. There are 15 residues in the CDR3. The ends were cut back, 1 base at V and 7 bases at J, with 11 bases in the middle. CDR3 DNA: TGTGCCAGCAGCTTAGACAGGAGTTTCAATTCACCCCTCCACTTT. It translates to CASSLDRSFNSPLHF.

This clone was found once. This chain joins TRBV7-2 and TRBJ2-1; D ambiguous. This CDR3 contains 16 residues. Per germline, CDR1 SGHTA and CDR2 FQGNSA. Trimming cost V 2 bases and J 0 bases, with 11 bases left between them. For the CDR3, the DNA is TGTGCCAGCAGCTTATTCCCCCCCAGCTCCTACAATGAGCAGTTCTTC. It translates to CASSLFPPSSYNEQFF.

The chain combines TRBV7-2 with TRBJ2-1; 10 positions match TRBD1. CDR1 and CDR2 from the germline V gene are SGHTA and FQGNSA. V lost 5 bases and J lost 7; bases outside the gene matches: 5. This CDR3 spans 14 amino acids. The CDR3 is CASSRRDRGNEQFF. CDR3 sequence (DNA): TGTGCCAGCAGCCGCCGGGACAGGGGTAATGAGCAGTTCTTC.

This clone appeared a few times. The genes are TRBV5-5 and TRBJ1-1; 11 bases are shared with TRBD1. J gave up 3 bases and V 4 bases, and 2 bases lay outside the gene matches. CDR1 SGHKS and CDR2 YYEKEE come from the germline V gene (reference sequence). CDR3 length: 14 amino acids. CDR3 in amino acids: CASSPDRGHTEAFF. CDR3 nucleotide sequence: TGTGCCAGCAGCCCGGACAGGGGGCACACTGAAGCTTTCTTT.

V gene TRBV6-6 combines with J gene TRBJ1-2; 8 bases align to TRBD1. V lost 7 bases to trimming and J lost 8 bases; unmatched junction nucleotides: 6. The CDR3 consists of 12 residues. In germline, CDR1 is MNHNY, CDR2 SVGAGI (reference sequence). The CDR3 nucleotides are TGTGCCAGCAATAGCGACAGGGGAGGCTACACCTTC. Residues: CASNSDRGGYTF.

This clone was recorded many times. The chain has TRBV11-3 and TRBJ2-3; D not resolved. V lost 1 base to trimming and J lost 3 bases, with 11 bases between them. The CDR3 length is 15 residues. Germline-derived CDR1 and CDR2 are SGHNT and YENEEA. The CDR3 nucleotides are TGTGCCAGCAGCTTAGGAGAGTTGGGGACAGATACGCAGTATTTT. Encoded protein: CASSLGELGTDTQYF.

The CDR3 protein is CASSFFAGANIQYF. CDR3 sequence (DNA): TGTGCCAGCAGTTTCTTCGCAGGGGCCAACATTCAGTACTTC. J is TRBJ2-4 and V is TRBV28; the D gene is possibly TRBD1 (6 bases). Germline-derived CDR1 and CDR2 are MDHEN and SYDVKM. The CDR3 contains 14 residues. Trimming took off 3 bases at V and 7 bases at J, with 13 bases between the two ends.

The chain employs TRBV19 and TRBJ2-1, with 7 nucleotides matching TRBD2. CDR3 length equals 16 residues. Germline-derived CDR1 and CDR2 are LNHDA and SQIVND (reference sequence). The V segment lost 1 base and the J segment 6 bases; nucleotides outside the gene matches: 9. The CDR3 DNA reads TGTGCCAGTAGTATAGGGGGAGGGAGGGCTCGCAATGAGCAGTTCTTC. Residues: CASSIGGGRARNEQFF.

Remarks on this clone: The CDR3 end shows no conserved phenylalanine or tryptophan, and so a read error is likely. CDR3 amino acids: CSVKGGGQDGYTS. CDR3 sequence (DNA): TGCAGCGTTAAGGGAGGGGGCCAGGATGGCTACACCTCC. This chain connects TRBV29-1 to TRBJ1-2, with 7 bases aligning to TRBD1. V dropped 5 bases and J dropped 6; count of bases not matched to a gene: 9. Germline V gene data show CDR1 as SQVTM and CDR2 as ANQGSEA. The CDR3 has 13 residues.